This TCR beta chain was captured by sequencing in a study of blood T cells in healthy people across ages. Together with a sample-barcoded 5' primer, a J-beta primer mix was included in a second PCR lasting about 6 to 11 cycles. TCRdb independently ran MiXCR on the 5' RACE reads; one entry per CDR3 protein. Of about 1,800,000 distinct CDR3 sequences listed, 28% were seen once; the top ten hold roughly 8%. Germline assignment: CDR1 MNHEY and CDR2 SMNVEV (reference sequence). The CDR3 has 16 amino acids. The V gene end was trimmed by 6 bases and the J gene end by 4 bases; junction bases not matched to a gene: 10.

The TCR originated in a woman in her twenties or thirties in good health. Sequencing input: blood. This rearrangement joins TRBV27 to TRBJ2-3; 10 bases align to TRBD2. CDR3 sequence: CASSPGSGGASDTQYF. The CDR3 DNA follows: TGTGCCAGCAGCCCCGGCAGCGGGGGGGCATCAGATACGCAGTATTTT.